The 7 T cell receptor beta chains below all came from one sample that was sequenced in a study of OX40 agonist ivuxolimab in advanced cancers. Method: immunoSEQ multiplex PCR; TCRdb's copy keeps in-frame clones and lacks some. The sample yields tens of thousands of clones, around 83% seen once. The specimen comprised CD4+ or CD8+ T cells sorted from blood, sampled in a trial of the OX40 agonist ivuxolimab. These receptors came from an adult with an advanced solid tumor such as melanoma, head and neck, liver or kidney cancer.

The J gene is TRBJ1-4, the V gene TRBV18, with D possibly being TRBD1 (5 bases). This CDR3 has 13 residues. Trimming stripped 3 bases from V and 8 bases from J, with 10 bases between. CDR1 is KGHSH and CDR2 is LQKENI in the germline V gene. In DNA, the CDR3 is TGTGCCAGCTCACCGCAGGGAGGGGAAAAACTGTTTTTT. Translated, it gives CASSPQGGEKLFF.

The chain joins TRBV19 to TRBJ2-7; D is possibly TRBD1 (6 bases). Trimming cost V 6 bases and J 0 bases, with 15 bases left between them. CDR1 and CDR2 from the germline V gene are LNHDA and SQIVND (reference sequence). The CDR3 is made up of 15 amino acids. Written as DNA, the CDR3 is TGTGCCAGTAGCCCCTTTCCCAGGGGCTCCTACGAGCAGTACTTC. Amino acids: CASSPFPRGSYEQYF.

In its sample, this clone was seen once. This chain joins TRBV5-1 and TRBJ1-1; 8 bases fit TRBD1. The CDR3 is 16 residues long. Germline CDR1 is SGHRS and CDR2 is YFSETQ. Losses at the gene ends were 4 bases for V and 2 bases for J; bases not matched to a gene: 10. CDR3 amino acids: CASSLLPTGVNTEAFF. Here the CDR3 DNA reads TGCGCCAGCAGCCTCCTCCCGACAGGGGTTAACACTGAAGCTTTCTTT.

DNA of the CDR3: TGTGCCAGCAGCTTGTCGGACAGGGTCTCAGCTTTCTTT. This translates into CASSLSDRVSAFF. V gene TRBV7-9 combines with J gene TRBJ1-1; 8 nucleotides line up with TRBD1. J was trimmed by 10 bases and V by 3 bases; bases with no gene match: 7. Germline CDR1 reads SEHNR; CDR2 reads FQNEAQ (reference sequence). This CDR3 spans 13 amino acids.

The chain employs TRBV5-1 and TRBJ2-3; D remains ambiguous. This CDR3 is 14 amino acids long. Per germline, CDR1 SGHRS and CDR2 YFSETQ. V shed 0 bases and J shed 8 bases, with 13 bases lying between them. CDR3 nucleotides: TGCGCCAGCAGCTTGGCCGGACCTCCCGGTACGCAGTATTTT. Protein: CASSLAGPPGTQYF.

V usage is TRBV2 and J usage is TRBJ2-5, with D unresolved. V was trimmed by 2 bases and J by 5 bases, leaving 3 bases between them. This CDR3 comprises 11 residues. Germline values: CDR1 SNHLY, CDR2 FYNNEI. The CDR3 DNA is TGTGCCAGCAGTGAATTGGAGACCCAGTACTTC. Protein product: CASSELETQYF.

This clone was counted once. J is TRBJ1-5 and V is TRBV2; weak D call: TRBD1 (6 bases). CDR1 SNHLY and CDR2 FYNNEI come from the germline V gene. V lost 3 bases to trimming and J lost 3 bases, with 18 bases between them. The CDR3 totals 17 residues. CDR3 protein: CASSEGTGGGFNQPQHF. DNA for the CDR3: TGTGCCAGCAGTGAGGGAACAGGAGGGGGATTCAATCAGCCCCAGCATTTT.